Below, 21 T cell receptor beta chains from the same sample are listed, as sequenced in a study of T-cell reconstitution after alpha-beta-depleted transplantation in children. Researchers prepared the TCRbeta library using unique molecular identifiers, the study reports. TCRdb passed the PCR reads through MiXCR, listing each CDR3 protein once. This sample has some 250,000 distinct CDR3 sequences, with around 12% found just once. This sample comprised PBMCs from the stem cell graft donor, obtained from the stem cell graft. Every receptor here comes from a human donor who donated a stem cell graft to a child with acute lymphoblastic leukemia.

The table lists this clonotype with many counts. CDR3 loop: CASSSAGTDTQYF. Here the CDR3 DNA reads TGTGCCAGCAGTTCGGCGGGCACAGATACGCAGTATTTT. This rearrangement joins TRBV12-3 or TRBV12-4 to TRBJ2-3, with D unresolved. The CDR3 has 13 residues. The ends were cut back, 4 bases at V and 1 base at J, with 6 bases in the middle.

This clonotype was seen only a few times. The chain carries TRBV12-3 or TRBV12-4 and TRBJ1-4; the D is unclear. There are 16 residues in the CDR3. Trimming pared 2 bases from V and 1 base from J, leaving 11 bases between. CDR3 nucleotide sequence: TGTGCCAGCAGTTTACCAAACCCGATAACTAATGAAAAACTGTTTTTT. Amino acids: CASSLPNPITNEKLFF.

The chain employs TRBV6-5 and TRBJ1-4; perhaps TRBD1 as D (5 bases). This CDR3 contains 14 residues. In germline, CDR1 is MNHEY, CDR2 SVGAGI. Trimming shortened V by 2 bases and J by 7 bases, and 11 bases separated the two germline ends. DNA of the CDR3: TGTGCCAGCAGTTACCGACAGAGAGGTGAAAAACTGTTTTTT. It specifies CASSYRQRGEKLFF.

The table lists this clonotype with many counts. This sequence joins TRBV30 and TRBJ2-5, with no clear D. The V end lost 0 bases, the J end lost 3 bases, and 8 bases lay between the germline ends. Germline CDR1 GTSNPN, CDR2 SVGIG (reference sequence). The CDR3 contains 13 residues. The CDR3 loop is CAWSVELKETQYF. CDR3 DNA sequence: TGTGCCTGGAGTGTTGAATTAAAAGAGACCCAGTACTTC.

This clonotype appeared many times. The chain employs TRBV6-1 and TRBJ2-7, with D uncertain. CDR3 size: 15 residues. V lost 8 bases and J 6 bases, leaving 23 bases between the germline ends. Germline V gives CDR1 MNHNS, CDR2 SASEGT. In nucleotides, the CDR3 is TGTGCCAGCCCACTCACACCAGGCTCACCACTCGAGCAGTACTTC. It encodes CASPLTPGSPLEQYF.

This sequence joins TRBV5-1 and TRBJ2-3, with TRBD1 identical over 10 bases. This CDR3 is 14 amino acids long. The V gene end was trimmed by 6 bases and the J gene end by 3 bases; junction bases not matched to a gene: 4. Germline CDR1 reads SGHRS; CDR2 reads YFSETQ. The CDR3 DNA follows: TGCGCCAGCAAGGCGGGACAGGGGACAGATACGCAGTATTTT. Protein: CASKAGQGTDTQYF.

This clonotype occurred a few times. The rearrangement joins TRBV27 to TRBJ2-2; D ambiguous. Germline V gene sequence: CDR1 MNHEY, CDR2 SMNVEV (reference sequence). V lost 1 base and J lost 4, with 7 bases in between. The CDR3 runs to 14 residues. CDR3 region: CASSLWPSTGELFF. In DNA, the CDR3 is TGTGCCAGCAGTTTATGGCCCAGCACCGGGGAGCTGTTTTTT.

This clonotype has at least ten counts. The V and J genes are TRBV2 and TRBJ2-1, with 10 bases lining up with TRBD1. Germline V lookup: CDR1 SNHLY, CDR2 FYNNEI. With V trimmed by 5 bases and J by 7 bases, 5 bases remained unmatched. The CDR3 covers 14 residues. The CDR3 here is CASSIDRGQNEQFF. In DNA, the CDR3 is TGTGCCAGCAGTATAGACAGGGGGCAGAATGAGCAGTTCTTC.

At least ten counts were recorded for this clonotype. The chain employs TRBV7-2 and TRBJ2-5, with TRBD2 identical over 11 bases. The CDR3 sequence is 15 residues long. The V gene's germline CDR1 is SGHTA and CDR2 FQGNSA. Trimming removed 0 bases from V and 5 bases from J; junction bases left unmatched: 2. CDR3 residues: CASSLASGGAETQYF. The DNA of the CDR3 is TGTGCCAGCAGCTTAGCTAGCGGGGGGGCGGAGACCCAGTACTTC. Variable domain in full (rest from reference TRBV7-2 and TRBJ2-5): GAGVSQSPSNKVTEKGKDVELRCDPISGHTALYWYRQSLGQGLEFLIYFQGNSAPDKSGLPSDRFSAERTGGSVSTLTIQRTQQEDSAVYLCASSLASGGAETQYFGPGTRLLVL.

This clonotype was recorded at least ten times. V gene TRBV5-1 combines with J gene TRBJ2-3, with TRBD1 matching over 8 bases. Germline-derived CDR1 and CDR2 are SGHRS and YFSETQ. The CDR3 contains 15 residues. V gave up 1 base and J gave up 4 bases; unmatched junction bases: 5. CDR3 region: CASSLKGTGADTQYF. The CDR3 nucleotides are TGCGCCAGCAGCTTGAAGGGGACAGGCGCAGATACGCAGTATTTT. Drawing the rest from reference TRBV5-1 and TRBJ2-3, the complete variable domain is KAGVTQTPRYLIKTRGQQVTLSCSPISGHRSVSWYQQTPGQGLQFLFEYFSETQRNKGNFPGRFSGRQFSNSRSEMNVSTLELGDSALYLCASSLKGTGADTQYFGPGTRLTVL.

This clonotype was detected only a few times. The chain carries TRBV27 and TRBJ1-2; 7 bases map to TRBD1. J was trimmed by 2 bases and V by 0 bases; bases with no gene match: 3. The CDR3 loop spans 15 amino acids. Per germline, CDR1 MNHEY and CDR2 SMNVEV (reference sequence). This CDR3 reads CASSLSARGNYGYTF. CDR3 coding DNA: TGTGCCAGCAGTTTATCGGCCAGGGGGAACTATGGCTACACCTTC.

This clonotype was picked up many times. The chain recombines TRBV10-3 with TRBJ2-2; TRBD2 agrees at 9 bases. V lost 6 bases to trimming and J lost 4 bases; unmatched junction nucleotides: 12. The germline V gene encodes CDR1 ENHRY and CDR2 SYGVKD. The CDR3 is 17 residues long. The CDR3 DNA follows: TGTGCCATCAGGGGAGGTAGCGGGAGCGGGAGCACCGGGGAGCTGTTTTTT. This sequence encodes CAIRGGSGSGSTGELFF.

This clonotype was seen only a few times. The chain combines TRBV30 with TRBJ1-4; no firm D call. V was pared by 0 bases and J by 4 bases, with 9 bases between. The CDR3 loop spans 14 amino acids. Germline V gene lookup returns CDR1 GTSNPN and CDR2 SVGIG (reference sequence). The CDR3 region is CAWSVGNGNEKLFF. In DNA form, the CDR3 reads TGTGCCTGGAGTGTAGGGAACGGTAATGAAAAACTGTTTTTT. The whole variable domain, filled in from reference TRBV30 and TRBJ1-4, reads SQTIHQWPATLVQPVGSPLSLECTVEGTSNPNLYWYRQAAGRGLQLLFYSVGIGQISSEVPQNLSASRPQDRQFILSSKKLLLSDSGFYLCAWSVGNGNEKLFFGSGTQLSVL.

This clonotype has ten or more counts. V gene TRBV10-3 combines with J gene TRBJ1-2; 10 nucleotides line up with TRBD1. The J segment lost 6 bases and the V segment lost 10 bases, leaving 8 bases of the junction unmatched. This CDR3 comprises 13 residues. The germline V gene encodes CDR1 ENHRY and CDR2 SYGVKD. CDR3 nucleotide sequence: TGTGCCACCCCGGGGACAGGGGCACATGGCTACACCTTC. Translation: CATPGTGAHGYTF.

This clonotype occurred many times. The V gene is TRBV7-2, the J gene TRBJ2-7; 10 bases agree with TRBD1. The length of the CDR3 is 14 residues. V lost 5 bases, J lost 2 bases, and 3 bases stayed unmatched. Germline lookup yields CDR1 SGHTA and CDR2 FQGNSA. In nucleotides, the CDR3 is TGTGCCAGCAGCCGCGGGACAGGGGCCTACGAGCAGTACTTC. This encodes CASSRGTGAYEQYF.

Ten or more counts support this clonotype. The rearrangement links TRBV7-2 to TRBJ2-1; 7 positions match TRBD2. The junction had 7 bases not matched to a gene; V was cut back by 1 base and J by 4 bases. The CDR3 has 16 residues. Germline lookup yields CDR1 SGHTA and CDR2 FQGNSA. CDR3 sequence (DNA): TGTGCCAGCAGCTTAGTGGGGGGGTACAGTTACAATGAGCAGTTCTTC. This translates into CASSLVGGYSYNEQFF.

The chain uses TRBV25-1 and TRBJ1-1; D uncertain. Germline loops: CDR1 MGHDK, CDR2 SYGVNS. This CDR3 spans 10 amino acids. V was trimmed by 3 bases and J by 12 bases, leaving 8 bases between them. Here the CDR3 DNA reads TGTGCCAGCAGTGATAGATTAACTTTCTTT. It codes for CASSDRLTFF.

This clonotype came up many times. V gene TRBV12-3 or TRBV12-4 combines with J gene TRBJ2-7; 9 nucleotides align to TRBD2. V dropped 8 bases and J dropped 5; count of bases not matched to a gene: 4. The CDR3 is 12 residues long. In DNA form, the CDR3 reads TGTGCCAGCGCGGGACTAGCAGACGAGCAGTACTTC. Its translation is CASAGLADEQYF.

This clonotype was recorded at least ten times. The rearrangement links TRBV5-4 to TRBJ2-5; D perhaps matches TRBD2 (5 bases). The CDR3 is 14 residues long. Trimming stripped 0 bases from V and 4 bases from J, with 10 bases between. CDR1 is SGHNT and CDR2 is YYREEE in the germline V gene (reference sequence). CDR3 DNA: TGTGCCAGCAGCTTGGTACTAGGAGTAGAGACCCAGTACTTC. Translation: CASSLVLGVETQYF.

The V call is TRBV4-2, the J call TRBJ1-5; D is possibly TRBD1 (6 bases). Germline V CDR1 and CDR2: LGHNA, YNFKEQ. The CDR3 is 17 residues long. V was shortened by 1 base and J by 5 bases, with 18 bases between the two germline ends. The CDR3 nucleotides read TGTGCCAGCAGCCAAGGGTTTGTAGGACAGAACTATCAGCCCCAGCATTTT. Its protein product is CASSQGFVGQNYQPQHF.

This clonotype was seen a few times. The CDR3 DNA reads as TGTGCCAGCAGTCTACAGGGGAGGGACACTGAAGCTTTCTTT. Translation: CASSLQGRDTEAFF. The rearrangement links TRBV28 to TRBJ1-1; 7 bases align to TRBD1. V was pared by 5 bases and J by 3 bases, with 6 bases of the junction left unmatched. The CDR3 contains 14 residues. CDR1 is MDHEN and CDR2 is SYDVKM in the germline V gene.